The T cell receptor beta chain described here comes from a study of CD8 T cells in Susac syndrome (dated by TCRdb to the late 2010s). At the level of the whole study: The study used repertoire sequencing to test whether antigen drove CD8+ T cell activation and differentiation in Susac syndrome. The clonality of the CD8+ T cell repertoire was compared across approximately 12 healthy donors, roughly 14 Susac syndrome patients and roughly 16 multiple sclerosis patients.

What the work shows at the level of the full study, not this receptor alone: The number of individuals in the TCR sequencing and HLA analysis was acknowledged as relatively small.

About this clonotype itself: Its recognized antigen is unknown. Per-base quality was not reported, and no clone a single base away is much larger than it.

V sheds 6 bases and J sheds 10 bases, leaving 18 bases between their ends. Inclusive of the bounding cysteine and phenylalanine, the CDR3 is 12 residues long. The retained sequence is limited to the CDR3, 36 bases, with the frame set at the first base. CDR1 and CDR2, per the germline V gene, are SQVTM and ANQGSEA. RNA was extracted with the RNeasy kit and roughly 0.45 to 1 ug was reverse transcribed using random hexamers. The immunoSEQ multiplex PCR assay, covering 54 Vbeta and 13 Jbeta segments, was used to amplify TCR beta CDR3 regions. To correct PCR amplification bias, a synthetic template baseline was used for both primer optimization and computational correction. Per the source publication's procedure: Reads were annotated to V, D and J genes per IMGT and analyzed with immunoSEQ Analyzer, keeping only productive sequences. Clonality was computed as one minus Shannon entropy normalized by log2 of the number of productive unique sequences. For each patient and control, public and private clones were evaluated within the 100 most prevalent clones. A clone was defined as Susac-specific if it was absent from the healthy and MS cohorts, from approximately 980 published viral clones and from other ImmuneACCESS disease sequences. The public sequencing data were trimmed at Q25 with fastp and processed into clonotypes with MiXCR by TCRdb, which kept only in-frame beta chains. Each entry is one CDR3 protein sequence, shown with its most common DNA and genes. These V and J calls are TCRdb output, not the study's own analysis. This sample lists about 130,000 distinct CDR3 sequences; 85% to 95% were detected once. Of the sample, 0.25% to 0.35% is held by the ten largest clones.

Peripheral blood CD8+ and CD4+ T cells from healthy donors, Susac syndrome patients and multiple sclerosis patients were profiled by high-throughput TCR beta sequencing. The multiple sclerosis controls were treatment-naive patients who had stable or active relapsing-remitting disease and met the revised McDonald criteria. Bulk CD8+ and CD4+ T cells were purified by magnetic negative isolation, while CD8+ TEMRA cells were enriched using FACS. Blood was drawn into EDTA tubes, processed within 24 hours, and PBMCs were isolated by density gradient centrifugation. PBMCs destined for TCR sequencing were cryopreserved in liquid nitrogen and later thawed in a 37 °C water bath. The sorted or isolated CD4+, CD8+ and CD8+ TEMRA cells had a purity of 90% or higher.

The TCR comes from a human donor with multiple sclerosis. The rearranged chain carries TRBV29-1 and TRBJ1-1; perhaps TRBD1 is the D gene, with 5 bases matching. Sequencing used CD8+ T cells from PBMCs. The CDR3 region reads CSVPGTHGGAFF. The DNA sequence is as follows: TGCAGCGTGCCCGGGACTCACGGGGGAGCTTTCTTT.